These T cell receptor beta chains were read from a single sample in a study of blood T cell repertoires in COVID-19. Profiled with immunoSEQ multiplex PCR; TCRdb holds only in-frame clones, not every one. The table includes tens of thousands of clones, approximately 89% detected once. Input material: peripheral blood. These receptors were taken from a human donor in a cohort sampled during active COVID-19. The CDR3 runs from the conserved cysteine through the conserved F or W. A D gene is named only where the DNA matches it firmly. The size of a clone is reported for some rows only, either as once, few or many, or as a class for expanded clones.

size	J	V	D	CDR3	DNA
NA	TRBJ2-7	TRBV7-9	TRBD2	CASSPGGRAPYEQYF	TGTGCCAGCAGCCCGGGCGGGAGGGCGCCCTACGAGCAGTACTTC
NA	TRBJ2-3	TRBV25-1	NA	CASGESGATDTQYF	TGTGCCAGCGGGGAGAGCGGAGCCACAGATACGCAGTATTTT
once	TRBJ2-3	TRBV5-8	TRBD2	CASSFRTSGRDTQYF	TGTGCCAGCAGCTTCCGGACTAGCGGGAGAGATACGCAGTATTTT
NA	TRBJ2-7	TRBV10-3	TRBD1	CAISESIGRGPRNSYEQYF	TGTGCCATCAGTGAGTCGATCGGCAGGGGGCCTAGAAACTCCTACGAGCAGTACTTC
NA	TRBJ2-7	TRBV2	NA	CASRNDRYEQYF	TGTGCCAGCAGGAACGACAGATACGAGCAGTACTTC
NA	TRBJ2-5	TRBV11-2	NA	CASSPYLAEKETQYF	TGTGCCAGCAGCCCATATCTAGCCGAGAAAGAGACCCAGTACTTC
NA	TRBJ2-3	TRBV7-8	NA	CASSFPPLLGGDTQYF	TGTGCCAGCAGCTTTCCTCCCCTCCTCGGCGGGGATACGCAGTATTTT
NA	TRBJ2-2	TRBV29-1	NA	CSVIARATGELFF	TGCAGCGTAATCGCCAGGGCCACCGGGGAGCTGTTTTTT
NA	TRBJ2-7	TRBV5-1	TRBD1	CASSAGQGVWYF	TGCGCCAGCAGCGCCGGACAGGGGGTTTGGTACTTC
NA	TRBJ1-2	TRBV14	NA	CASSPARFAGTYGYTF	TGTGCCAGCAGCCCCGCAAGGTTCGCGGGGACCTATGGCTACACCTTC
few	TRBJ1-1	TRBV7-6	NA	CASSLVWAAGTEAFF	TGTGCCAGCAGCTTAGTGTGGGCGGCGGGCACTGAAGCTTTCTTT
NA	TRBJ2-1	TRBV7-3	TRBD2	CASSYGLAKNNEQFF	TGTGCCAGCAGCTACGGACTAGCAAAGAACAATGAGCAGTTCTTC
NA	TRBJ1-4	TRBV7-9	NA	CASSLAFSGSKLFF	TGTGCCAGCAGCTTGGCTTTTTCCGGGTCCAAACTGTTTTTT
NA	TRBJ1-4	TRBV2	NA	CASRGDNEKLFF	TGTGCCAGCAGGGGAGATAATGAAAAACTGTTTTTT
NA	TRBJ2-7	TRBV2	NA	CASLPGWSEQYF	TGTGCCAGTCTTCCGGGTTGGTCCGAGCAGTACTTC
NA	TRBJ2-1	TRBV4-1	TRBD2	CASSQARGGNNEQFF	TGCGCCAGCAGCCAAGCGCGCGGGGGGAACAATGAGCAGTTCTTC
NA	TRBJ1-5	TRBV19	NA	CASSQWQGSNQPQHF	TGTGCCAGTAGCCAGTGGCAGGGTAGCAATCAGCCCCAGCATTTT
NA	TRBJ1-5	TRBV7-8	NA	CASSDGLNQPQHF	TGTGCCAGCAGCGACGGACTCAATCAGCCCCAGCATTTT
NA	TRBJ1-6	TRBV19	NA	CASSTRGARNSPLHF	TGTGCCAGTAGTACCCGTGGGGCGAGGAATTCACCCCTCCACTTT